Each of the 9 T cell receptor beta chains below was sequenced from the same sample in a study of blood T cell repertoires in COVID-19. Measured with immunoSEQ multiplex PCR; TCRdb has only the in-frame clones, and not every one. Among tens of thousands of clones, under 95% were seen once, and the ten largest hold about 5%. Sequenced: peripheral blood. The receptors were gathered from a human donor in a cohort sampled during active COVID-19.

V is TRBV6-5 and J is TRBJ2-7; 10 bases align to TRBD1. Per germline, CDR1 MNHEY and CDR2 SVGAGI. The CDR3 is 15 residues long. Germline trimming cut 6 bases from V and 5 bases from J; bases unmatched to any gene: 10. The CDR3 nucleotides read TGTGCCAGCAGAAGACAGGGGGCCAAGGGTGACGAGCAGTACTTC. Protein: CASRRQGAKGDEQYF.

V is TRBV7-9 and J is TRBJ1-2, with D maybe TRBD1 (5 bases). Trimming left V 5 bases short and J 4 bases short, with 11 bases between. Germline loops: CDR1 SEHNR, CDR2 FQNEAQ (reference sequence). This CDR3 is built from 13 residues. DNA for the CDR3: TGTGCCAGCAGCCGAGACAGCCTCTATGGCTACACCTTC. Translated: CASSRDSLYGYTF.

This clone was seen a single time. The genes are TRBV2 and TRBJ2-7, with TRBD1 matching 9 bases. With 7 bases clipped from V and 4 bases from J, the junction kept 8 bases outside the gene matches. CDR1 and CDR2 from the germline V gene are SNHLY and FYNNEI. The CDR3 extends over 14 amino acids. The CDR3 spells CASTPGQGDYEQYF. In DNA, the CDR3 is TGTGCCAGCACACCGGGACAGGGAGATTACGAGCAGTACTTC.

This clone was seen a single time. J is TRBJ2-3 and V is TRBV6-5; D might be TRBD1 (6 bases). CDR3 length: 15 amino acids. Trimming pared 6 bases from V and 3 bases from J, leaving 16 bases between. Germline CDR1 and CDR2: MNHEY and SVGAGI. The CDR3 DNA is TGTGCCAGCAGCGATCCACAGGGTTTAACAGATACGCAGTATTTT. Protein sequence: CASSDPQGLTDTQYF.

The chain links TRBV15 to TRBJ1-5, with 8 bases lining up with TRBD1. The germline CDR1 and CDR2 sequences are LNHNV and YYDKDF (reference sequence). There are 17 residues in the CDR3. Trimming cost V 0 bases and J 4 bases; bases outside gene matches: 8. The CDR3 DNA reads TGTGCCACCAGCAGAGATGGCCTGGGACAGGCTAATCAGCCCCAGCATTTT. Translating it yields CATSRDGLGQANQPQHF.

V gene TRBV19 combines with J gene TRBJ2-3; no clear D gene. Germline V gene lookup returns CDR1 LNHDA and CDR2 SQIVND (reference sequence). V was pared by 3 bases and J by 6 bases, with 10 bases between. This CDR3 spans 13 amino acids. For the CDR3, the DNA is TGTGCCAGTAGTATGAGGATCGGGGATACGCAGTATTTT. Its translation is CASSMRIGDTQYF.

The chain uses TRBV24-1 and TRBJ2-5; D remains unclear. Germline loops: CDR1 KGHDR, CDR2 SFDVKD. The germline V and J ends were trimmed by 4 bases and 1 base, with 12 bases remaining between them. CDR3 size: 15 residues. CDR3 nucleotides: TGTGCCACCAGTGACCAAGGCGACACCCAAGAGACCCAGTACTTC. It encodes CATSDQGDTQETQYF.

The CDR3 sequence is CASSPSFNEKLFF. For the CDR3, the DNA is TGTGCCAGCAGCCCCAGTTTTAATGAAAAACTGTTTTTT. The chain links TRBV9 to TRBJ1-4; unclear D gene. Trimming removed 4 bases from V and 4 bases from J, with 8 bases in between. The germline CDR1 and CDR2 sequences are SGDLS and YYNGEE. This CDR3 is 13 amino acids long. The full variable domain, completed using reference TRBV9 and TRBJ1-4, is DSGVTQTPKHLITATGQRVTLRCSPRSGDLSVYWYQQSLDQGLQFLIQYYNGEERAKGNILERFSAQQFPDLHSELNLSSLELGDSALYFCASSPSFNEKLFFGSGTQLSVL.

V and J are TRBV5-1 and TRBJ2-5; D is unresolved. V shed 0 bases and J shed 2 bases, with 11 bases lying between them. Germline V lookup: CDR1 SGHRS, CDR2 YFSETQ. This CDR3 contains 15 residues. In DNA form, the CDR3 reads TGCGCCAGCAGCTTGGGGATTGAACAGCAAGAGACCCAGTACTTC. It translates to CASSLGIEQQETQYF.